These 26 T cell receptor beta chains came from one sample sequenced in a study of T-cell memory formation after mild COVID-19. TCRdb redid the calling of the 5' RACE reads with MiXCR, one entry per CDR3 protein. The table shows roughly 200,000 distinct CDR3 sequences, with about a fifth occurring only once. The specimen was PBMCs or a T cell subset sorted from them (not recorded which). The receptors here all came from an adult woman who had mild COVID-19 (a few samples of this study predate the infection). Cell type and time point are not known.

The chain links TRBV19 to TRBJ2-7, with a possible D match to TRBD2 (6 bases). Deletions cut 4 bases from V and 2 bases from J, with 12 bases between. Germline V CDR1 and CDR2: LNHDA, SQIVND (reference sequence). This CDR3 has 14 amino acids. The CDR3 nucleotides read TGTGCCAGTAGTAGCGGGATCACTGCCTACGAGCAGTACTTC. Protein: CASSSGITAYEQYF.

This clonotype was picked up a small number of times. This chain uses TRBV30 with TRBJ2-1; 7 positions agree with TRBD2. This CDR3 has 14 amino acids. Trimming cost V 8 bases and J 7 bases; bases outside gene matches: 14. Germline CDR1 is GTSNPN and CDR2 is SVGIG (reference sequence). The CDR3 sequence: CAGTVGGSENEQFF. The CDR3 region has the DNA TGTGCCGGGACCGTTGGCGGGAGCGAGAATGAGCAGTTCTTC.

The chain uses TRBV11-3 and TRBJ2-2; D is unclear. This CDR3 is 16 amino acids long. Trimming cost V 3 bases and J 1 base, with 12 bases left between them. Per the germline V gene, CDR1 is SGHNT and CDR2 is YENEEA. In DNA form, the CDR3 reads TGTGCCAGCAGCTTCGACATTTGGATGAACACCGGGGAGCTGTTTTTT. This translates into CASSFDIWMNTGELFF.

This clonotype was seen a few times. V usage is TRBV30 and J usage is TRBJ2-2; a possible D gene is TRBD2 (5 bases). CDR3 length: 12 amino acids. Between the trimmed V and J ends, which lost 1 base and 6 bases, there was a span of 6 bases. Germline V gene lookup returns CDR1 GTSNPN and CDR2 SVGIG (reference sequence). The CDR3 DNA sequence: TGTGCCTGGAGTGCCGGGGCCGGGGAGCTGTTTTTT. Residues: CAWSAGAGELFF.

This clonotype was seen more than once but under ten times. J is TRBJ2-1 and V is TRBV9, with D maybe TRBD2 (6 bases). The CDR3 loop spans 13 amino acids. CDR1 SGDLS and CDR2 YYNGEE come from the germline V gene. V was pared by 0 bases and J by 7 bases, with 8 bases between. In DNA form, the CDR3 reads TGTGCCAGCAGCGTAGGTGGGACTAATGAGCAGTTCTTC. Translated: CASSVGGTNEQFF.

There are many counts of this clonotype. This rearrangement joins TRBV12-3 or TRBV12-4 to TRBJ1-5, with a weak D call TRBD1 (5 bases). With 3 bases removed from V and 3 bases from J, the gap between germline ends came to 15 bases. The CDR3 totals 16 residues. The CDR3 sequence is CASSFPPAGTNQPQHF. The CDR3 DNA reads TGTGCCAGCAGTTTCCCCCCCGCAGGGACCAATCAGCCCCAGCATTTT.

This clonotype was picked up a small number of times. CDR3 residues: CSARTPTSGAEAFF. The CDR3 DNA follows: TGCAGTGCTAGAACCCCGACATCGGGAGCTGAAGCTTTCTTT. This chain uses TRBV20-1 with TRBJ1-1, with D unclear. Germline loops: CDR1 DFQATT, CDR2 SNEGSKA (reference sequence). V was shortened by 2 bases and J by 6 bases, with 16 bases between the two germline ends. The CDR3 has 14 amino acids.

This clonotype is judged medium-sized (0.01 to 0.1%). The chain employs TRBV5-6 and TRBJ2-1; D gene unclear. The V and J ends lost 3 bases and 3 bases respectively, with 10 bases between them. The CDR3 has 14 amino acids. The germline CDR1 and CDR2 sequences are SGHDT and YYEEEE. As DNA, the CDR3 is TGTGCCAGCAGCTCCGACGGTAGCTACAATGAGCAGTTCTTC. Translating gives CASSSDGSYNEQFF.

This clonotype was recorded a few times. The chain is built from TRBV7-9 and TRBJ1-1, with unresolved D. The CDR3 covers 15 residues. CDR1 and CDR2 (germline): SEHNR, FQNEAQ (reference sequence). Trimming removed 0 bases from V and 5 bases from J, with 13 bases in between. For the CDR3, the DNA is TGTGCCAGCAGCTTAGCGCTAGGAGGGCTGACTGAAGCTTTCTTT. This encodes CASSLALGGLTEAFF.

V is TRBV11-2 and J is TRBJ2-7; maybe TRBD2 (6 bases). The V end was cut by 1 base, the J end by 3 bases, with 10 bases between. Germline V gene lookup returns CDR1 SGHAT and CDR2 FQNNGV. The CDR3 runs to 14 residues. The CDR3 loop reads CASSLGGEVYEQYF. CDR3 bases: TGTGCCAGCAGCTTAGGAGGGGAGGTCTACGAGCAGTACTTC.

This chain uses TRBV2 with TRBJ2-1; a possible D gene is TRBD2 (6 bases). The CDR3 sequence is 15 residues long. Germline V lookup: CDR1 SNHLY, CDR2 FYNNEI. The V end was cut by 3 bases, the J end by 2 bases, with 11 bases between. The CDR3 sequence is CASSDFRGTYNEQFF. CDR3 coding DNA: TGTGCCAGCAGTGACTTCCGGGGGACCTACAATGAGCAGTTCTTC.

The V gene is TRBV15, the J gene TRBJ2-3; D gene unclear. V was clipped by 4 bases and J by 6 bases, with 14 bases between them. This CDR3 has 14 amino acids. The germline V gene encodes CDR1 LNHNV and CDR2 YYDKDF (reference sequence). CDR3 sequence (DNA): TGTGCCACCAGCACCCCCGAGGAGATGGATACGCAGTATTTT. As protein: CATSTPEEMDTQYF.

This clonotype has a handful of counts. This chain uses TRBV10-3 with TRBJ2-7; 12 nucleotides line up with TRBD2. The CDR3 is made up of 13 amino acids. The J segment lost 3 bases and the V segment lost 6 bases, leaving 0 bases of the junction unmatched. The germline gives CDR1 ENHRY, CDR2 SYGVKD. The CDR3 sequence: CAIRGLAGYEQYF. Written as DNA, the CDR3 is TGTGCCATCAGGGGACTAGCGGGCTACGAGCAGTACTTC.

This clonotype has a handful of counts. The CDR3 here is CASSMGVETEAFF. In DNA form, the CDR3 reads TGTGCCAGTAGTATGGGGGTAGAGACTGAAGCTTTCTTT. This rearrangement joins TRBV19 to TRBJ1-1; D possibly corresponds to TRBD1 (5 bases). The V and J ends lost 3 bases and 5 bases respectively, with 10 bases between them. This CDR3 has 13 amino acids. Germline values: CDR1 LNHDA, CDR2 SQIVND (reference sequence). The full variable domain, with the rest looked up from reference TRBV19 and TRBJ1-1, is DGGITQSPKYLFRKEGQNVTLSCEQNLNHDAMYWYRQDPGQGLRLIYYSQIVNDFQKGDIAEGYSVSREKKESFPLTVTSAQKNPTAFYLCASSMGVETEAFFGQGTRLTVV.

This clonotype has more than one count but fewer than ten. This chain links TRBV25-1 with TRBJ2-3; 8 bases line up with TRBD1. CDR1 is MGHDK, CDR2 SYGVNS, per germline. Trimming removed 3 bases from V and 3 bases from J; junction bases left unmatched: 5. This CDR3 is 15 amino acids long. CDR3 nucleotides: TGTGCCAGCAGTGATGGGACAGGTTTAACAGATACGCAGTATTTT. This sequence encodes CASSDGTGLTDTQYF.

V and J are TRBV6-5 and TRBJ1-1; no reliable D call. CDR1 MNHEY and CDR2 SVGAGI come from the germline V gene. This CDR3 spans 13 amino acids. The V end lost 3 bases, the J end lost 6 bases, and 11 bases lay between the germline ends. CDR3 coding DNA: TGTGCCAGCAGTTATAGTGCAGTCGCTGAAGCTTTCTTT. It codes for CASSYSAVAEAFF.

The CDR3 coding sequence is TGCAGCGTTGAAGCCAGGGGCTACGAGCAGTACTTC. This gives the protein CSVEARGYEQYF. This chain connects TRBV29-1 to TRBJ2-7; maybe TRBD1 (6 bases). From germline, CDR1 is SQVTM and CDR2 ANQGSEA. The CDR3 is made up of 12 amino acids. Trimming cost V 1 base and J 3 bases, with 7 bases left between them.

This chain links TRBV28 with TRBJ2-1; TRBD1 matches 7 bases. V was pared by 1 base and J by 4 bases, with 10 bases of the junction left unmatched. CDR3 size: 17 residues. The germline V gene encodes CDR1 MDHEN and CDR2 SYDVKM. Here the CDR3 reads CASSLLPRDRPYNEQFF. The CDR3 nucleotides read TGTGCCAGCAGTTTATTGCCCCGGGACAGACCATACAATGAGCAGTTCTTC.

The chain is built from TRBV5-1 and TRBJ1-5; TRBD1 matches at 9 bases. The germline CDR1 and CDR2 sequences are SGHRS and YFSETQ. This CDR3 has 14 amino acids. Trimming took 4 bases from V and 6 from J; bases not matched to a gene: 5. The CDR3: CASSPGTGSQPQHF. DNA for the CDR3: TGCGCCAGCAGCCCCGGGACAGGGAGTCAGCCCCAGCATTTT.

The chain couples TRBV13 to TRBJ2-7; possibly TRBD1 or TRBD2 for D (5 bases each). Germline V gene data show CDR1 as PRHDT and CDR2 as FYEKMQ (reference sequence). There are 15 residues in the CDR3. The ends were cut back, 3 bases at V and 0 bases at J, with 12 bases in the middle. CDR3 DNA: TGTGCCAGCAGCTTCGAGGGACGGAGCTCCTACGAGCAGTACTTC. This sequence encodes CASSFEGRSSYEQYF.

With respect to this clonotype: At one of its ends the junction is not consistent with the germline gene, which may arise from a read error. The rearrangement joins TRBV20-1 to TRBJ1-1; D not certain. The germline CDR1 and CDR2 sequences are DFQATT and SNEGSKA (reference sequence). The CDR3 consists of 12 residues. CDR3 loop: CSAPGFGTEDFF. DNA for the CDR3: TGCAGTGCCCCCGGGTTCGGCACTGAAGATTTCTTT.

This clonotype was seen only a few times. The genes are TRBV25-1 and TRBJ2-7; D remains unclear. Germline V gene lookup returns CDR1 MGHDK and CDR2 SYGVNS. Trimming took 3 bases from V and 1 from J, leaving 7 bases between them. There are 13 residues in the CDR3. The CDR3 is CASSDSPSYEQYF. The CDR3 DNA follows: TGTGCCAGCAGTGACAGTCCGTCCTACGAGCAGTACTTC.

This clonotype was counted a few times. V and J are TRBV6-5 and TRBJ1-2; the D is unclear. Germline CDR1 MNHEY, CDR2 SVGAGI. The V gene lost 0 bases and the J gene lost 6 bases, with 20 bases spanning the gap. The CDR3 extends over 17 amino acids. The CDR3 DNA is TGTGCCAGCAGTTACTCCCCTCCCGCCGCAGCAAGGAATGGCTACACCTTC. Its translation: CASSYSPPAAARNGYTF.

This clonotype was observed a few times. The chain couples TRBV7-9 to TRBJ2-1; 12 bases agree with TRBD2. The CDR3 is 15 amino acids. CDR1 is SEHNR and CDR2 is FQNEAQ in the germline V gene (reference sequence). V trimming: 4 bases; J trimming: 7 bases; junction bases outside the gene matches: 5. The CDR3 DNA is TGTGCCAGCAGCTCTAGCGGGAGGGCCGAGAATGAGCAGTTCTTC. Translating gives CASSSSGRAENEQFF.

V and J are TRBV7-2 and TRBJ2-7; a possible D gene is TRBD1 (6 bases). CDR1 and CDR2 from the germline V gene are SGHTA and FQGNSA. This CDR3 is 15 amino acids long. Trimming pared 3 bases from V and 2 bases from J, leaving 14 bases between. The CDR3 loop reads CASSFYRDGTYEQYF. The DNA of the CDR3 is TGTGCCAGCAGCTTCTACAGGGATGGGACCTACGAGCAGTACTTC.

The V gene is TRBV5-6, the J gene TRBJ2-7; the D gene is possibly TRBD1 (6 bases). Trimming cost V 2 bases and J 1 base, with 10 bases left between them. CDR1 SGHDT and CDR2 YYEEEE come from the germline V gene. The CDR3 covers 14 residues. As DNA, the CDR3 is TGTGCCAGCAGCTTAACAGGGAGATCCTACGAGCAGTACTTC. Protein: CASSLTGRSYEQYF.